This is a list of T cell receptor beta chains from one sample in a study of beta chain features in type 1 diabetes. Using immunoSEQ multiplex PCR, the repertoire was profiled, and TCRdb retains in-frame clones only, with some absent. Of about 340,000 clones listed, about a tenth are singletons. Sequencing input: central memory CD4+ T cells from blood. The receptors here all came from a young man with type 1 diabetes. CDR3s include the opening cysteine and the closing phenylalanine or tryptophan. A D gene is named only where the DNA matches it firmly. Not all rows give a size; the values are once, few, many and, for expanded clones, a class.

abundance	d_gene	v_gene	j_gene	len	CDR3nt	CDR3aa
-	-	TRBV28	TRBJ1-5	15	TGTGCCAGCACCCCAGACGGGGCATGGAATCAGCCCCAGCATTTT	CASTPDGAWNQPQHF
few	TRBD2	TRBV5-1	TRBJ2-5	15	TGCGCCAGCAGTGGGCTTAAGCGGGGGGCAGAGACCCAGTACTTC	CASSGLKRGAETQYF
-	-	TRBV7-9	TRBJ1-1	14	TGTGCCAGCAGCTTAGGCCAGGTGAACACTGAAGCTTTCTTT	CASSLGQVNTEAFF
few	-	TRBV18	TRBJ1-5	12	TGTGCCAGCTCACCGGGGGATCAGCCCCAGCATTTT	CASSPGDQPQHF
-	-	TRBV18	TRBJ1-6	15	TGTGCCAGCTCACCCGGGACGCCGGATAATTCACCCCTCCACTTT	CASSPGTPDNSPLHF
few	TRBD1	TRBV28	TRBJ1-2	15	TGTGCCAGCAGTTTAGCAGGGGGGACCGAAAATGGCTACACCTTC	CASSLAGGTENGYTF
once	TRBD2	TRBV6-5	TRBJ2-3	12	TGTGCCACCAGCACTAGCGCAGATACGCAGTATTTT	CATSTSADTQYF
-	TRBD1	TRBV2	TRBJ2-4	13	TGTGCCAGCAGGGTAGACAGGGTAGGCATTCAGTACTTC	CASRVDRVGIQYF
few	-	TRBV25-1	TRBJ1-2	12	TGTGCCAGCAGTGAGCAGGCTATGGGCTACACCTTC	CASSEQAMGYTF
-	-	TRBV7-9	TRBJ2-4	11	TGTGCCAGCAGCTCCACCTTTATTCAGTACTTC	CASSSTFIQYF
-	TRBD2	TRBV29-1	TRBJ2-3	14	TGCAGCGCTACGACTAGCGGGGTAGCGGATACGCAGTATTTT	CSATTSGVADTQYF
few	-	TRBV6-5	TRBJ2-7	13	TGTGCCAGCAGCCTAGGGTTCTCCTACGAGCAGTACTTC	CASSLGFSYEQYF
-	-	TRBV7-9	TRBJ2-5	16	TGTGCCAGCAGCTTGGCCGGGACGGGGGTATTGGAGACCCAGTACTTC	CASSLAGTGVLETQYF
few	TRBD2	TRBV2	TRBJ2-1	15	TGTGCCAGCAGTGTACTAGCGGGGGTCCTTAATGAGCAGTTCTTC	CASSVLAGVLNEQFF
-	-	TRBV5-1	TRBJ2-5	14	TGCGCCAGCAGCTCATTAGCAGGGCAAGAGACCCAGTACTTC	CASSSLAGQETQYF
few	TRBD1	TRBV5-1	TRBJ2-3	16	TGCGCCAGCAGCCATGGACAGGGGGCGCTTACAGATACGCAGTATTTT	CASSHGQGALTDTQYF
-	-	TRBV9	TRBJ1-4	13	TGTGCCAGCAGCCCTAGGACCGGGGAAAAACTGTTTTTT	CASSPRTGEKLFF
-	-	TRBV7-9	TRBJ1-2	14	TGTGCCAGCAGCCAATGGAGGGGGAGGGATGGCTACACCTTC	CASSQWRGRDGYTF
-	TRBD1	TRBV7-9	TRBJ2-5	16	TGTGCCAGCAGCAGCGGACAGGGGCCCATGCAAGAGACCCAGTACTTC	CASSSGQGPMQETQYF
-	-	TRBV10-3	TRBJ2-7	16	TGTGCCAGCAGTTACTCGCCTCTAGGAACCCCCTACGAGCAGTACTTC	CASSYSPLGTPYEQYF
-	-	TRBV27	TRBJ1-2	14	TGTGCCAGCAGCCTTACACCCAACCGGTACGGCTACACCTTC	CASSLTPNRYGYTF
few	-	TRBV7-2	TRBJ1-5	13	TGTGCCAGCACGTTCGCCTTCAATCAGCCCCAGCATTTT	CASTFAFNQPQHF
few	-	TRBV29-1	TRBJ2-1	11	TGCAGCGTGGGACCGCACAATGAGCAGTTCTTC	CSVGPHNEQFF
few	TRBD1	TRBV2	TRBJ2-1	14	TGTGCCAGCATCCGACAGGGGGCCTACAATGAGCAGTTCTTC	CASIRQGAYNEQFF
few	TRBD1	TRBV19	TRBJ2-5	16	TGTGCCAGTAGTATGAAACGCGGGACAGGGGAGGAGACCCAGTACTTC	CASSMKRGTGEETQYF
many	-	TRBV5-5	TRBJ1-1	13	TGTGCCAGCAGCGAGGGGCTGGGCACTGAAGCTTTCTTT	CASSEGLGTEAFF
-	TRBD1	TRBV5-6	TRBJ1-6	13	TGTGCCAGCAGCTGGACAGGGGAGTCACCCCTCCACTTT	CASSWTGESPLHF
-	-	TRBV29-1	TRBJ1-1	12	TGCAGCGTTGACCGCGGAAGCACTGAAGCTTTCTTT	CSVDRGSTEAFF
-	TRBD1	TRBV28	TRBJ1-2	14	TGTGCCAGCAGCCCCGGACAGGCCAACTATGGCTACACCTTC	CASSPGQANYGYTF